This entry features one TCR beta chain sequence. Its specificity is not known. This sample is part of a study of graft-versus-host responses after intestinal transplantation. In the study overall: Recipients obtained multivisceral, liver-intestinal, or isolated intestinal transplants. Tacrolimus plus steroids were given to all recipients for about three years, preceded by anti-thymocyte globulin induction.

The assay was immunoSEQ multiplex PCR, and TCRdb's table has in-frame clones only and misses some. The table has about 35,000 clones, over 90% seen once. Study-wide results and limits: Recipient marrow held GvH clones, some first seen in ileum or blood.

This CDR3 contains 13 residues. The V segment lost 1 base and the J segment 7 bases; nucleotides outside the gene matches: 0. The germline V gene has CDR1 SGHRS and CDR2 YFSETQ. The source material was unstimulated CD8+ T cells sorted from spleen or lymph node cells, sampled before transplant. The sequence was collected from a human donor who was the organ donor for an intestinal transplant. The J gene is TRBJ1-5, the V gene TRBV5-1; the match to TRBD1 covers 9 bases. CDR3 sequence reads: CASSLTGGQPQHF. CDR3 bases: TGCGCCAGCAGCTTGACAGGGGGCCAGCCCCAGCATTTT.